This entry describes one T cell receptor (beta chain). Germline V gives CDR1 SGHRS, CDR2 YFSETQ. The CDR3 contains 14 residues. Trimming shortened V by 0 bases and J by 8 bases, and 14 bases separated the two germline ends. This entry is derived from a study of blood T cell repertoires in COVID-19. Sequencing was performed with immunoSEQ multiplex PCR; in TCRdb, only in-frame clones are kept and a portion is missing. The data hold fewer than 250,000 clones, with approximately 80% observed a single time. The sequence derives from a man aged 60 to 75 who had recovered from COVID-19. Sequenced material: PBMCs or T cells enriched from blood (not recorded which). This chain joins TRBV5-1 and TRBJ1-2, with no clear D. The CDR3, as DNA: TGCGCCAGCAGCTTGGAATCCCGGAGAGCGGGCTACACCTTC. Translated: CASSLESRRAGYTF.